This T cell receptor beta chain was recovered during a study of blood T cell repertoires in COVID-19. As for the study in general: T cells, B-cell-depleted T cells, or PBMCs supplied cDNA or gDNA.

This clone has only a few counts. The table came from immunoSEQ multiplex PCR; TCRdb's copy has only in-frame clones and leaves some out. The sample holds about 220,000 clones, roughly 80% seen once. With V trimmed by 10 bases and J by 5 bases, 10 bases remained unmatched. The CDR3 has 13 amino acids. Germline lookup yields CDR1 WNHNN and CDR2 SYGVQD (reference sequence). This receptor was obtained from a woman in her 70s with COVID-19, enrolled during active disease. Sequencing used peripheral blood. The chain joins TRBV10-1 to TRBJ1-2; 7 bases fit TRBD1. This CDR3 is CATWRGQAYGYTF. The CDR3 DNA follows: TGCGCCACCTGGAGAGGACAGGCGTATGGCTACACCTTC.